These 8 T cell receptor beta chains were sequenced from one sample in a study of beta chain features in type 1 diabetes. The sequenced template was cDNA made from the entire isolated RNA. Profiling relied on immunoSEQ multiplex PCR, and the TCRdb table lists in-frame clones only, not all of them. The sample contains over 350,000 clones, more than 12% of which appear only once. Material: naive CD4+ T cells from blood. The receptors derive from a woman between 18 and 30 years old in good health.

This clone has more than one count but fewer than ten. V usage is TRBV25-1 and J usage is TRBJ1-2; unclear D gene. Germline V gives CDR1 MGHDK, CDR2 SYGVNS. Trimming removed 4 bases from V and 4 bases from J, with 13 bases in between. This CDR3 comprises 14 residues. The DNA of the CDR3 is TGTGCCAGCAGTGCACCGGAGGGTGTCTATGGCTACACCTTC. This codes for CASSAPEGVYGYTF.

The rearrangement joins TRBV5-1 to TRBJ2-1, with D unclear. With 7 bases removed from V and 0 bases from J, the gap between germline ends came to 11 bases. There are 14 residues in the CDR3. CDR1 is SGHRS and CDR2 is YFSETQ in the germline V gene. DNA of the CDR3: TGCGCCAGCCGCTCCCAGGCCTCCTACAATGAGCAGTTCTTC. It yields the protein CASRSQASYNEQFF.

The chain is built from TRBV6-5 and TRBJ1-2, with D tentatively TRBD1 (5 bases). V lost 0 bases to trimming and J lost 7 bases, with 12 bases between them. Germline CDR1 is MNHEY and CDR2 is SVGAGI. The CDR3 has 14 residues. CDR3 DNA: TGTGCCAGCAGTTACTCGTGGGGGGAAGCTGGCTACACCTTC. Its translation: CASSYSWGEAGYTF.

CDR3 coding DNA: TGTGCCAGCTCACCGGGACTAGAATCCGCGGGGGCCAACGTCCTGACTTTC. This gives the protein CASSPGLESAGANVLTF. The chain joins TRBV18 to TRBJ2-6, with TRBD2 matching over 8 bases. The length of the CDR3 is 17 residues. Germline CDR1 and CDR2: KGHSH and LQKENI. The trim removed 3 bases at V and 4 bases at J, leaving 8 bases unmatched. Full variable domain (outside the CDR3, taken from reference TRBV18 and TRBJ2-6): NAGVMQNPRHLVRRRGQEARLRCSPMKGHSHVYWYRQLPEEGLKFMVYLQKENIIDESGMPKERFSAEFPKEGPSILRIQQVVRGDSAAYFCASSPGLESAGANVLTFGAGSRLTVL.

The chain carries TRBV29-1 and TRBJ1-1; D perhaps matches TRBD1 (6 bases). V shed 4 bases and J shed 3 bases, with 15 bases lying between them. Germline V lookup: CDR1 SQVTM, CDR2 ANQGSEA. This CDR3 comprises 14 residues. The CDR3 is CSVAPLKGDTEAFF. DNA for the CDR3: TGCAGCGTTGCACCTTTAAAGGGGGACACTGAAGCTTTCTTT.

This clone occurred a few times. The chain combines TRBV7-2 with TRBJ2-7, with D possibly TRBD2 on 6 matching bases. Germline V gene sequence: CDR1 SGHTA, CDR2 FQGNSA. V was clipped by 4 bases and J by 3 bases, with 10 bases between them. This CDR3 has 13 residues. CDR3 residues: CASSWRGVYEQYF. CDR3 in DNA: TGTGCCAGCAGCTGGAGGGGAGTCTACGAGCAGTACTTC.

This clone was observed a few times. The DNA for the CDR3 is TGTGCCTGGAGTGTACAGGGGCTCGGCGAGCAGTACTTC. Its protein product is CAWSVQGLGEQYF. V is TRBV30 and J is TRBJ2-5; 7 bases fit TRBD1. Near its end, the DNA agrees better with TRBJ2-7, so the J call may be wrong. CDR1 is GTSNPN, CDR2 SVGIG, per germline (reference sequence). This CDR3 is built from 13 residues.

The genes are TRBV27 and TRBJ2-7; D uncertain. V was trimmed by 4 bases and J by 2 bases, leaving 15 bases between them. The CDR3 runs to 15 residues. Germline V CDR1 and CDR2: MNHEY, SMNVEV (reference sequence). As DNA, the CDR3 is TGTGCCAGCAGTTCCCCCCGCCAGGCCACCTACGAGCAGTACTTC. Its translation is CASSSPRQATYEQYF.